These 27 T cell receptor beta chains came from one sample sequenced in a study of monozygotic twins with inflammatory bowel disease. Each CDR3 protein gets one entry in TCRdb, which reprocessed the 5' RACE reads and gives no DNA. The sample includes nearly 450,000 distinct CDR3 sequences. The specimen sequenced was blood. The receptors originated from a human donor with ulcerative colitis or Crohn's disease, or a healthy co-twin of an affected twin (not recorded which).

The gene calls are TRBV4-3 and TRBJ1-1. This CDR3 is 14 amino acids long. Germline CDR1 reads LGHNA; CDR2 reads YSLEER. The CDR3: CASSLKEGLVEAFF.

V is TRBV3-1 and J is TRBJ2-1; as DNA is missing, the TRBD2 call by TCRdb cannot be tested. CDR1 is LGHDT, CDR2 YNNKEL, per germline (reference sequence). This CDR3 is built from 16 residues. CDR3 sequence reads: CASSPPGSGLYNEQFF.

V is TRBV12-3 or TRBV12-4 and J is TRBJ1-2. This CDR3 contains 13 residues. The CDR3 sequence is CASSYREGYGYTF.

J is TRBJ2-7 and V is TRBV10-3; the D call from TCRdb, TRBD1, cannot be confirmed without DNA. There are 14 residues in the CDR3. Germline V CDR1 and CDR2: ENHRY, SYGVKD. The CDR3: CAISGGTGSSEQYF.

This sequence joins TRBV12-3 or TRBV12-4 and TRBJ2-1; TCRdb proposes TRBD2, but this gene call is untestable without DNA. This CDR3 contains 14 residues. CDR3 amino acids: CASSLRQGSDEQFF.

The chain carries TRBV5-1 and TRBJ1-5; TCRdb calls TRBD1, which cannot be checked without DNA. The germline gives CDR1 SGHRS, CDR2 YFSETQ. The CDR3 extends over 15 amino acids. This CDR3 is CASRLGTGANQPQHF.

This chain uses TRBV20-1 with TRBJ2-1. CDR3 length: 13 amino acids. Germline CDR1 and CDR2: DFQATT and SNEGSKA (reference sequence). The chain's CDR3 is CSARPPTNNEQFF.

The J gene is TRBJ1-2, the V gene TRBV4-1. The CDR3 contains 14 residues. CDR1 and CDR2 (germline): MGHRA, YSYEKL. CDR3 sequence: CASSQGGVPYGYTF.

This sequence joins TRBV7-3 and TRBJ1-2; with no DNA, the TCRdb D assignment of TRBD1 cannot be verified. The germline gives CDR1 SGHTA, CDR2 FQGTGA. The CDR3 covers 13 residues. CDR3: CASSYGGAVGYTF.

The chain couples TRBV11-2 to TRBJ2-3; TCRdb selects TRBD1, and the lack of DNA leaves this call unchecked. Looked up from germline, CDR1 is SGHAT and CDR2 is FQNNGV. The CDR3 length is 17 residues. CDR3 in amino acids: CASSFGTIAGGTDTQYF. Together with reference TRBV11-2 and TRBJ2-3, the CDR3 gives the full variable domain: EAGVAQSPRYKIIEKRQSVAFWCNPISGHATLYWYQQILGQGPKLLIQFQNNGVVDDSQLPKDRFSAERLKGVDSTLKIQPAKLEDSAVYLCASSFGTIAGGTDTQYFGPGTRLTVL.

The genes are TRBV5-1 and TRBJ2-1. The CDR3 has 15 amino acids. The germline V gene has CDR1 SGHRS and CDR2 YFSETQ. The CDR3 sequence: CASSLQESSYNEQFF. Supplemented by reference TRBV5-1 and TRBJ2-1, the full variable domain reads KAGVTQTPRYLIKTRGQQVTLSCSPISGHRSVSWYQQTPGQGLQFLFEYFSETQRNKGNFPGRFSGRQFSNSRSEMNVSTLELGDSALYLCASSLQESSYNEQFFGPGTRLTVL.

This rearrangement joins TRBV20-1 to TRBJ2-1. CDR1 DFQATT and CDR2 SNEGSKA come from the germline V gene (reference sequence). There are 15 residues in the CDR3. The CDR3 is CSARTLAGVYNEQFF.

This chain uses TRBV7-3 with TRBJ2-3; TCRdb calls TRBD1, which cannot be checked without DNA. The CDR3 is made up of 16 amino acids. Germline CDR1 reads SGHTA; CDR2 reads FQGTGA. The CDR3 loop is CASSPSSGGAWDTQYF.

The chain has TRBV28 and TRBJ2-1; TCRdb designates TRBD1, a call that cannot be tested without DNA. This CDR3 is 16 amino acids long. Germline CDR1 MDHEN, CDR2 SYDVKM. Here the CDR3 reads CASSLSTGKTYNEQFF.

V and J are TRBV7-2 and TRBJ2-3; the D call of TRBD1 rests on TCRdb alone, since no DNA is present to check it. Germline V CDR1 and CDR2: SGHTA, FQGNSA. CDR3 length equals 16 residues. The CDR3 here is CASSLIWGGRGDTQYF.

The V gene is TRBV5-1, the J gene TRBJ2-1; TCRdb's assignment of TRBD1 cannot be checked, as there is no DNA. Germline-derived CDR1 and CDR2 are SGHRS and YFSETQ. The CDR3 is 13 residues long. CDR3 sequence reads: CASSLGPGNEQFF.

The CDR3 region is CASSSDRGRESGELFF. The rearrangement joins TRBV5-4 to TRBJ2-2; TCRdb lists TRBD1, though no DNA is available to test this call. This CDR3 spans 16 amino acids. CDR1 and CDR2 from the germline V gene are SGHNT and YYREEE (reference sequence). Complete variable domain (other parts from reference TRBV5-4 and TRBJ2-2): ETGVTQSPTHLIKTRGQQVTLRCSSQSGHNTVSWYQQALGQGPQFIFQYYREEENGRGNFPPRFSGLQFPNYSSELNVNALELDDSALYLCASSSDRGRESGELFFGEGSRLTVL.

The chain links TRBV7-9 to TRBJ2-2; TCRdb picks TRBD1, but there is no DNA to check that call. This CDR3 has 15 amino acids. CDR1 and CDR2 (germline): SEHNR, FQNEAQ (reference sequence). CDR3 in amino acids: CASSFRGSDTGELFF.

The CDR3 region is CSVRSDGGLNTEAFF. The V call is TRBV29-1, the J call TRBJ1-1; TCRdb designates TRBD1, a call that cannot be tested without DNA. In germline, CDR1 is SQVTM, CDR2 ANQGSEA. The CDR3 is 15 residues long.

This chain connects TRBV6-6 to TRBJ1-2; checking the TCRdb D call of TRBD1 is not possible without DNA. Germline lookup yields CDR1 MNHNY and CDR2 SVGAGI (reference sequence). The CDR3 loop spans 14 amino acids. The CDR3 loop reads CASSPPETLYGYTF.

This chain links TRBV5-1 with TRBJ2-3. Germline V gene data show CDR1 as SGHRS and CDR2 as YFSETQ. This CDR3 has 15 residues. The CDR3 sequence is CASSFQTGRQDTQYF.

This chain links TRBV20-1 with TRBJ2-1; TCRdb selects TRBD1, and the lack of DNA leaves this call unchecked. CDR1 and CDR2 (germline): DFQATT, SNEGSKA (reference sequence). The CDR3 runs to 15 residues. The CDR3 loop is CSARDSRQDPNEQFF.

This CDR3 reads CAMETGDTGELFF. This chain joins TRBV10-3 and TRBJ2-2; TCRdb indicates TRBD1, and absent DNA this call remains unverified. Germline V gives CDR1 ENHRY, CDR2 SYGVKD. The CDR3 loop spans 13 amino acids.

This sequence joins TRBV7-9 and TRBJ2-5; TCRdb's D call, TRBD2, is unchecked because there is no DNA. The germline V gene has CDR1 SEHNR and CDR2 FQNEAQ (reference sequence). The CDR3 length is 15 residues. The chain's CDR3 is CASSLYLRAQETQYF. Full variable domain (missing parts from reference TRBV7-9 and TRBJ2-5): DTGVSQNPRHKITKRGQNVTFRCDPISEHNRLYWYRQTLGQGPEFLTYFQNEAQLEKSRLLSDRFSAERPKGSFSTLEIQRTEQGDSAMYLCASSLYLRAQETQYFGPGTRLLVL.

The rearrangement links TRBV28 to TRBJ2-3; TCRdb indicates TRBD2, and absent DNA this call remains unverified. The V gene's germline CDR1 is MDHEN and CDR2 SYDVKM. This CDR3 has 13 amino acids. The CDR3 loop reads CASCRGLLDTQYF.

This chain's CDR3 is CSARAGGGTARIETQYF. The chain joins TRBV20-1 to TRBJ2-5; no DNA is available, so the TRBD1 call from TCRdb remains unchecked. CDR1 and CDR2 from the germline V gene are DFQATT and SNEGSKA (reference sequence). The CDR3 contains 17 residues.

The V gene is TRBV5-6, the J gene TRBJ1-6; TCRdb lists TRBD1, though no DNA is available to test this call. The CDR3 consists of 17 residues. Germline lookup yields CDR1 SGHDT and CDR2 YYEEEE. The CDR3 region is CASSLAGDRILNSPLHF.